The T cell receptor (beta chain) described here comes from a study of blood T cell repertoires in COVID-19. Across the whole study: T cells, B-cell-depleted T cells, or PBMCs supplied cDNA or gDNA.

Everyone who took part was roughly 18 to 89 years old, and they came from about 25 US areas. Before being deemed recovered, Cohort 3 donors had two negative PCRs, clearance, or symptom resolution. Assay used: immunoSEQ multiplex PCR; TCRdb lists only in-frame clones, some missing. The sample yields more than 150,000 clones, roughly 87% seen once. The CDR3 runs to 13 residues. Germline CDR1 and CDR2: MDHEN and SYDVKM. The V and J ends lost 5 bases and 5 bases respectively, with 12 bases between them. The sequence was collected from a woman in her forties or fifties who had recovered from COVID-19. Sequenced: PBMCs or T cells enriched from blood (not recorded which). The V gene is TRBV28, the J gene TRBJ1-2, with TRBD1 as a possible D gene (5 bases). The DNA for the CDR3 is TGTGCCAGCAGTACAGGATTTTTTTATGGCTACACCTTC. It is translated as CASSTGFFYGYTF.